This T cell receptor beta chain was obtained from a study of blood T cell repertoires in COVID-19. Looking at the study overall: Acute and convalescent COVID-19 samples came from the United States, Italy and Spain. PBMCs, B-cell-depleted T cells, or T cells were the source of the cDNA or gDNA that made up the material.

The V and J ends lost 4 bases and 2 bases, in that order; junction bases with no gene match: 9. This CDR3 is 16 amino acids long. The germline gives CDR1 SGHRS, CDR2 YFSETQ. Per the original data handling: Using reference gene primer amplification, nucleated cell counts were estimated. Here immunoSEQ multiplex PCR was the method, and the copy in TCRdb shows in-frame clones only, minus some. V and J calls and clone size are copied from that table; D and trimming were computed from the DNA. The data show under 300,000 clones, over 75% seen once. The sample taken for sequencing was peripheral blood. This chain connects TRBV5-1 to TRBJ2-7; 10 bases fit TRBD2. This TCR was recovered from a woman under 40 with acute or convalescent COVID-19. The CDR3 DNA sequence: TGCGCCAGCAGCCACCCCTCGGGACTAGCGACCTACGAGCAGTACTTC. Protein: CASSHPSGLATYEQYF.